This TCR beta chain was retrieved from a study of T cells in women clearing cervical HPV infection. In the study overall: Case blood drawn at lesion detection; control blood after infection cleared. Cases' blood sampling followed lesion detection by median around 160 days (90 to 200).

Concerning this clone: No antigen is known for it. The sequence runs out 3 residues before the end of the CDR3; the remainder is reconstructed from the germline J gene.

The V segment lost 6 bases and the J segment 6 bases; nucleotides outside the gene matches: 10. Per the germline V gene, CDR1 is SGHNT and CDR2 is YENEEA. The CDR3 covers 14 residues. Sequenced by immunoSEQ multiplex PCR; TCRdb stores in-frame clones only, minus some. The ten most abundant clones cover approximately 5.9% of a sample with about 39,000 clones. Notes on the study in general: Controls had more TRBV6-7 (0.16%) than cases (about 0.11%).

The J gene is TRBJ2-7, the V gene TRBV11-3; 8 nucleotides line up with TRBD1. This clonotype originated in a woman aged 18 to 75 with a cervical HPV16 infection that either progressed to CIN3+ or cleared (not recorded which). Source material: blood buffy coat. CDR3 bases read: TGTGCCAGCAGTCGCGACAGGGGAATATTCGAG. This gives the protein CASSRDRGIFE. The whole CDR3 is CASSRDRGIFEQYF.